This record covers a single TCR beta chain. Its target is not known. CDR1 is MGHRA and CDR2 is YSYEKL in the germline V gene. The CDR3 is made up of 14 amino acids. V was trimmed by 8 bases and J by 2 bases, leaving 15 bases between them. Assay: immunoSEQ multiplex PCR; the TCRdb copy retains only in-frame clones and omits some. Seen here are approximately 70,000 clones, about 88% observed once, and the top ten hold 0.25% to 0.3%. The data belong to a study of OX40 agonist ivuxolimab in advanced cancers. On the study more broadly: Antecedent anti-PD-1, anti-PD-L1 or anti-CTLA-4 therapy was permissible, with about 39% having received some. Study-wide findings and caveats: Expanded clones were, on average, more numerous among CD8+ T cells than CD4+.

This TCR derives from an adult with an advanced solid tumor such as melanoma, head and neck, liver or kidney cancer. This sample comprised CD4+ or CD8+ T cells sorted from blood, obtained in a trial of the OX40 agonist ivuxolimab. The V and J genes are TRBV4-1 and TRBJ1-2, with D perhaps matching TRBD1 (6 bases). CDR3 residues: CASVGGPPNYGYTF. CDR3 in DNA: TGCGCCAGCGTCGGGGGGCCCCCAAACTATGGCTACACCTTC.